A single sample is the source of the 21 T cell receptor beta chains below, sequenced in a study of blood T cells in healthy people across ages. It was with a sample-barcoded 5' primer and a J-beta primer mix that a second PCR of about 6 to 12 cycles was run. MiXCR, applied by TCRdb to the 5' RACE reads, yields one record per CDR3 protein. The sample comprises about 930,000 distinct CDR3 sequences, approximately 32% of which are singletons, and 10% rests with the top ten. The sample was also reused in another study, on T cells of mothers and their children.

The specimen was blood. The receptors were gathered from a woman aged 35 to 49 in good health.

The V gene is TRBV6-6, the J gene TRBJ2-2; tentatively, D is TRBD1 (6 bases). This CDR3 contains 15 residues. CDR1 is MNHNY and CDR2 is SVGAGI in the germline V gene (reference sequence). With 2 bases removed from V and 5 bases from J, the gap between germline ends came to 12 bases. DNA for the CDR3: TGTGCCAGCAGTTACGGGGGACATCCTACCGGGGAGCTGTTTTTT. Its protein is CASSYGGHPTGELFF.

This clonotype was observed a few times. The genes are TRBV5-1 and TRBJ2-1, with TRBD2 matching 8 bases. After removal of 3 bases from V and 6 bases from J, the junction contained 5 bases not matched to a gene. Germline assignment: CDR1 SGHRS and CDR2 YFSETQ. The CDR3 has 14 amino acids. CDR3 sequence reads: CASSWTGGLNEQFF. The DNA of the CDR3 is TGCGCCAGCAGCTGGACGGGGGGGCTCAATGAGCAGTTCTTC.

This clonotype was seen more than once but under ten times. V gene TRBV29-1 combines with J gene TRBJ2-2; TRBD2 agrees at 10 bases. CDR1 SQVTM and CDR2 ANQGSEA come from the germline V gene. The CDR3 extends over 16 amino acids. V dropped 6 bases and J dropped 3; count of bases not matched to a gene: 10. CDR3 nucleotide sequence: TGCAGCGTGGAAACTAGCGGGGCCCTCGACACCGGGGAGCTGTTTTTT. It codes for CSVETSGALDTGELFF.

The rearrangement joins TRBV20-1 to TRBJ2-7, with D possibly matching TRBD1 (6 bases). Trimming took off 6 bases at V and 6 bases at J, with 12 bases between the two ends. CDR1 is DFQATT and CDR2 is SNEGSKA in the germline V gene (reference sequence). This CDR3 has 11 amino acids. CDR3 protein: CSAQKGVEQYF. The CDR3 nucleotides read TGCAGTGCCCAAAAGGGGGTCGAGCAGTACTTC.

The chain employs TRBV6-2 or TRBV6-3 and TRBJ1-1; 9 bases map to TRBD1. V shed 3 bases, J shed 8 bases, and the junction held 7 bases outside the gene matches. The germline CDR1 and CDR2 sequences are MNHEY and SVGEGT. This CDR3 is 14 amino acids long. The CDR3 loop is CASSYLGTGREAFF. CDR3 coding DNA: TGTGCCAGCAGTTATCTTGGGACAGGGAGGGAAGCTTTCTTT.

This clonotype was observed a handful of times. The V and J genes are TRBV10-3 and TRBJ2-7; perhaps D is TRBD1 or TRBD2 (6 bases each). From germline, CDR1 is ENHRY and CDR2 SYGVKD. The V end was cut by 0 bases, the J end by 6 bases, with 9 bases between. The CDR3 is 13 residues long. CDR3 protein: CAISESGGGEQYF. CDR3 in DNA: TGTGCCATCAGTGAGTCGGGGGGCGGCGAGCAGTACTTC.

This clonotype was seen only a few times. The V and J genes are TRBV30 and TRBJ2-7; D not resolved. The CDR3 extends over 12 amino acids. V was pared by 2 bases and J by 7 bases, with 12 bases between. From germline, CDR1 is GTSNPN and CDR2 SVGIG (reference sequence). The CDR3 DNA sequence: TGTGCCTGGAGTCGTCCTGTTGGAGAGCAGTACTTC. It specifies CAWSRPVGEQYF.

This chain joins TRBV2 and TRBJ2-5, with D possibly TRBD2 on 5 matching bases. Germline CDR1 is SNHLY and CDR2 is FYNNEI. Trimming shortened V by 1 base and J by 1 base, and 13 bases separated the two germline ends. This CDR3 has 16 amino acids. CDR3 amino acids: CASSEGPGYLQETQYF. CDR3 nucleotide sequence: TGTGCCAGCAGTGAAGGCCCGGGGTACCTCCAAGAGACCCAGTACTTC.

This clonotype was recorded once. A read error may be the cause here, since a much bigger clone is one base away. The rearrangement links TRBV2 to TRBJ1-2, with unresolved D. CDR1 and CDR2 from the germline V gene are SNHLY and FYNNEI. Trimming shortened V by 5 bases and J by 6 bases, and 10 bases separated the two germline ends. The CDR3 runs 12 residues. The CDR3 sequence is CASSISSNGYTF. The CDR3 coding sequence is TGTGCCAGCAGTATCTCAAGCAATGGCTACACCTTC.

In its sample, this clonotype was seen a few times. V is TRBV5-6 and J is TRBJ1-1, with D tentatively TRBD1 (5 bases). Per the germline V gene, CDR1 is SGHDT and CDR2 is YYEEEE. This CDR3 has 15 amino acids. Deletions cut 6 bases from V and 0 bases from J, with 15 bases between. The CDR3 coding sequence is TGTGCCAGCACCCAGGGCCTGACGATGAACACTGAAGCTTTCTTT. It encodes CASTQGLTMNTEAFF.

This clonotype came up a few times. In nucleotides, the CDR3 is TGCAGCGTACGCACAGGGATGGGATACGAGCAGTACTTC. It specifies CSVRTGMGYEQYF. The genes are TRBV29-1 and TRBJ2-7, with D maybe TRBD1 (6 bases). The V gene lost 6 bases and the J gene lost 4 bases, with 16 bases spanning the gap. This CDR3 spans 13 amino acids. The germline V gene has CDR1 SQVTM and CDR2 ANQGSEA.

This clonotype has just a few counts. V gene TRBV5-1 combines with J gene TRBJ2-7, with TRBD2 matching 7 bases. Germline CDR1 reads SGHRS; CDR2 reads YFSETQ. This CDR3 is built from 16 residues. The J segment lost 0 bases and the V segment lost 0 bases, leaving 6 bases of the junction unmatched. The CDR3 here is CASSLGLALSSYEQYF. DNA for the CDR3: TGCGCCAGCAGCTTGGGACTAGCTCTAAGCTCCTACGAGCAGTACTTC.

This clonotype has more than one count but fewer than ten. The chain joins TRBV7-2 to TRBJ2-2, with 11 bases lining up with TRBD2. The germline V gene encodes CDR1 SGHTA and CDR2 FQGNSA. Losses at the gene ends were 5 bases for V and 3 bases for J; bases not matched to a gene: 2. This CDR3 spans 15 amino acids. CDR3 sequence reads: CASSGSGGDTGELFF. In DNA form, the CDR3 reads TGTGCCAGCAGCGGTAGCGGGGGGGACACCGGGGAGCTGTTTTTT.

The CDR3 sequence is CASSQGTGHGTQYF. CDR3 DNA sequence: TGTGCCAGCAGCCAAGGGACAGGCCATGGTACGCAGTATTTT. The rearrangement uses TRBV7-2 and TRBJ2-3; 8 bases map to TRBD1. CDR3 length equals 14 residues. V was pared by 5 bases and J by 8 bases, with 9 bases of the junction left unmatched. Germline CDR1 is SGHTA and CDR2 is FQGNSA.

The chain uses TRBV7-2 and TRBJ2-7; either TRBD1 or TRBD2 may fit D (6 bases each). The J call may be faulty, since TRBJ2-1 better matches the DNA end. CDR1 is SGHTA and CDR2 is FQGNSA in the germline V gene. The CDR3 consists of 15 residues. The CDR3 nucleotides are TGTGCCAGCAGCTTAAGTCCGTCGGGGGCCCCTATCCAGTTCTTC. Residues: CASSLSPSGAPIQFF.

The chain has TRBV6-5 and TRBJ1-2, with no clear D. CDR1 and CDR2 from the germline V gene are MNHEY and SVGAGI. The length of the CDR3 is 20 residues. V was cut by 3 bases and J by 1 base, with 27 bases left in between. This CDR3 reads CASSYSPMEPVAYYNYGYTF. The CDR3 nucleotides are TGTGCCAGCAGTTATTCTCCCATGGAACCCGTCGCCTACTATAACTATGGCTACACCTTC.

This clonotype was picked up many times. The chain carries TRBV5-6 and TRBJ2-7; maybe TRBD2 (6 bases). Germline V gives CDR1 SGHDT, CDR2 YYEEEE. V lost 1 base and J lost 7, with 18 bases in between. The CDR3 consists of 15 residues. CDR3 nucleotides: TGTGCCAGCAGCTTGCGGTCAGGGAGGAAAAGAGAGCAGTACTTC. Its protein is CASSLRSGRKREQYF.

This clonotype was observed a few times. The rearrangement uses TRBV20-1 and TRBJ1-5; 8 bases match TRBD1. V lost 6 bases and J lost 7; bases outside the gene matches: 8. The CDR3 runs 13 residues. The germline V gene has CDR1 DFQATT and CDR2 SNEGSKA (reference sequence). As DNA, the CDR3 is TGCAGTGCCCCGGACAGGGAGAGGCAGCCCCAGCATTTT. This gives the protein CSAPDRERQPQHF.

The rearrangement uses TRBV12-3 or TRBV12-4 and TRBJ2-3; D unclear. The V gene lost 3 bases and the J gene lost 11 bases, with 24 bases spanning the gap. CDR3 length: 16 residues. For the CDR3, the DNA is TGTGCCAGCAGTTTGGTCCTTCGGGTCAGCACAGATGTGCAGTATTTT. The encoded protein is CASSLVLRVSTDVQYF.

This clonotype was observed a few times. This sequence joins TRBV5-1 and TRBJ2-5, with D perhaps TRBD1 or TRBD2 (5 bases each). Germline CDR1 reads SGHRS; CDR2 reads YFSETQ. The CDR3 runs 15 residues. V was pared by 5 bases and J by 2 bases, with 16 bases between. The CDR3 loop is CASSPTGQGQETQYF. The CDR3 DNA sequence: TGCGCCAGCAGTCCCACGGGGCAGGGACAAGAGACCCAGTACTTC.

This clonotype has only a few counts. The CDR3 coding sequence is TGTGCCAGCAGCTACACCACAGATACGCAGTATTTT. As protein: CASSYTTDTQYF. The V call is TRBV7-2, the J call TRBJ2-3; D ambiguous. The CDR3 spans 12 residues. With 4 bases removed from V and 2 bases from J, the gap between germline ends came to 4 bases. The germline CDR1 and CDR2 sequences are SGHTA and FQGNSA.